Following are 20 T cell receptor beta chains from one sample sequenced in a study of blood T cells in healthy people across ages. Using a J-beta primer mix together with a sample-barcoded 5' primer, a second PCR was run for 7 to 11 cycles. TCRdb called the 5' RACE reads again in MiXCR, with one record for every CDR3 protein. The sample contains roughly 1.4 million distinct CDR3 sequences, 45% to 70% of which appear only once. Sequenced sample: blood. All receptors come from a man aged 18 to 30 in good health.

In nucleotides, the CDR3 is TGTGCCAGTAGGACCGATAATTCACCCCTCCACTTT. It translates to CASRTDNSPLHF. This chain joins TRBV2 and TRBJ1-6; D is uncertain. The CDR3 is 12 residues long. Germline V lookup: CDR1 SNHLY, CDR2 FYNNEI. Trimming removed 9 bases from V and 5 bases from J, with 8 bases in between.

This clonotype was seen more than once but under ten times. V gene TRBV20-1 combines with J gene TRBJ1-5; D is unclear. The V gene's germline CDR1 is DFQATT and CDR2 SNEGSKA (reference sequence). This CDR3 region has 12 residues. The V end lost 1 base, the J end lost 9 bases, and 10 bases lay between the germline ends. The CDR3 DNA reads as TGCAGTGCTAGAGTTGAAGGCAGGCCCCAGCATTTT. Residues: CSARVEGRPQHF.

The CDR3 loop is CAISEGTGYNEQFF. The CDR3, as DNA: TGTGCCATCAGTGAGGGGACAGGCTACAATGAGCAGTTCTTC. V gene TRBV10-3 combines with J gene TRBJ2-1; 8 bases agree with TRBD1. Germline assignment: CDR1 ENHRY and CDR2 SYGVKD. The CDR3 spans 14 residues. V lost 2 bases to trimming and J lost 3 bases; unmatched junction nucleotides: 0.

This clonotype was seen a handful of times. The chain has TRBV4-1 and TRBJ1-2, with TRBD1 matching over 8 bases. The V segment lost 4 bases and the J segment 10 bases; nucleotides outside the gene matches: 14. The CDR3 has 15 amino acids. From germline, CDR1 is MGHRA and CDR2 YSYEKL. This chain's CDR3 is CASSLRPGQEVDYTF. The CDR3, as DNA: TGCGCCAGCAGCCTAAGACCGGGACAGGAGGTCGACTACACCTTC.

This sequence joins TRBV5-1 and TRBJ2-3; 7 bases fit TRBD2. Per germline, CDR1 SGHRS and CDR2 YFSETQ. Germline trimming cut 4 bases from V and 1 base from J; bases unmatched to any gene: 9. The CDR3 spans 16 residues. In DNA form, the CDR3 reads TGCGCCAGCAGCGTGAGGTTGGGGGGGGGCACAGATACGCAGTATTTT. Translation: CASSVRLGGGTDTQYF. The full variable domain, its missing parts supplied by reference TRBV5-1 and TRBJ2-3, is KAGVTQTPRYLIKTRGQQVTLSCSPISGHRSVSWYQQTPGQGLQFLFEYFSETQRNKGNFPGRFSGRQFSNSRSEMNVSTLELGDSALYLCASSVRLGGGTDTQYFGPGTRLTVL.

CDR3 sequence: CASSQTEKYPLGANVLTF. CDR3 bases: TGTGCCAGCAGCCAAACCGAGAAATACCCTCTAGGGGCCAACGTCCTGACTTTC. The chain recombines TRBV4-2 with TRBJ2-6; D call uncertain. The CDR3 is 18 residues long. The germline V and J ends were trimmed by 2 bases and 4 bases, with 18 bases remaining between them. The germline CDR1 and CDR2 sequences are LGHNA and YNFKEQ.

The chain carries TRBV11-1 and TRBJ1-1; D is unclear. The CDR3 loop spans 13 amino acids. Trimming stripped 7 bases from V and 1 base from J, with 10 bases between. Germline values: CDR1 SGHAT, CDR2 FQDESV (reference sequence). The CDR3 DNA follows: TGTGCCAGCACCCTCCCAGCGAACACTGAAGCTTTCTTT. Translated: CASTLPANTEAFF.

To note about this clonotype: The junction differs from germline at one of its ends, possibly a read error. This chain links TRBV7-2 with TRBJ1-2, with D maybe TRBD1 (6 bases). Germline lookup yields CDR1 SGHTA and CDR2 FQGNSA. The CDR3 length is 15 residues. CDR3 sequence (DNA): TGTGTCAGCAGCGCAGAACAGGGACGACTACTTGGCTACACCTTC. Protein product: CVSSAEQGRLLGYTF.

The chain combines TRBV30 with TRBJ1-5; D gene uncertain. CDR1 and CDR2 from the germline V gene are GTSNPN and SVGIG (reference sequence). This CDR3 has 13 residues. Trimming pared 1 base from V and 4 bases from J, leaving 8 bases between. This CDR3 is CAWSGHENQPQHF. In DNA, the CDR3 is TGTGCCTGGAGTGGACACGAAAATCAGCCCCAGCATTTT.

The CDR3 DNA reads as TGCGCCAGCAGCCAAGTTGTAGCGGGAGGGCCAGGCGAGCAGTACTTC. Its protein product is CASSQVVAGGPGEQYF. The chain uses TRBV4-1 and TRBJ2-7, with 11 bases lining up with TRBD2. This CDR3 contains 16 residues. Germline V gene sequence: CDR1 MGHRA, CDR2 YSYEKL. V shed 1 base and J 6 bases; nucleotides not matched to a gene: 8.

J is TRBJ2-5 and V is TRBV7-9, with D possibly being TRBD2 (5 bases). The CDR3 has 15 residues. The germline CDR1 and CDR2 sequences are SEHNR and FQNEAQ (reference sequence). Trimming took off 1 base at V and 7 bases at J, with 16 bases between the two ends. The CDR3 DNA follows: TGTGCCAGCAGCTTAGGGACTTTCCCAAGAATGACCCAGTACTTC. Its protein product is CASSLGTFPRMTQYF. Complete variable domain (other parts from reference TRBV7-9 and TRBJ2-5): DTGVSQNPRHKITKRGQNVTFRCDPISEHNRLYWYRQTLGQGPEFLTYFQNEAQLEKSRLLSDRFSAERPKGSFSTLEIQRTEQGDSAMYLCASSLGTFPRMTQYFGPGTRLLVL.

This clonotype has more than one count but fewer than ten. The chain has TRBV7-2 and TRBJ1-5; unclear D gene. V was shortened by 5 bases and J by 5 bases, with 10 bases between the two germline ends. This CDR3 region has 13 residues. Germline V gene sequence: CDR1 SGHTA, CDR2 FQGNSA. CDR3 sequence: CASSTTPHQPQHF. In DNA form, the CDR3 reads TGTGCCAGCAGCACTACCCCGCATCAGCCCCAGCATTTT. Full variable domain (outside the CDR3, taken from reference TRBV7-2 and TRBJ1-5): GAGVSQSPSNKVTEKGKDVELRCDPISGHTALYWYRQSLGQGLEFLIYFQGNSAPDKSGLPSDRFSAERTGGSVSTLTIQRTQQEDSAVYLCASSTTPHQPQHFGDGTRLSIL.

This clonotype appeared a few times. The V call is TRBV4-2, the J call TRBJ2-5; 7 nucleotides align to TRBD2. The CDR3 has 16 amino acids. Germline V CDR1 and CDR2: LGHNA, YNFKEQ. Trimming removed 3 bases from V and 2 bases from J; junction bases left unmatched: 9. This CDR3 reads CASSQVGGGGQETQYF. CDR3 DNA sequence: TGTGCCAGCAGCCAGGTTGGCGGCGGGGGACAAGAGACCCAGTACTTC.

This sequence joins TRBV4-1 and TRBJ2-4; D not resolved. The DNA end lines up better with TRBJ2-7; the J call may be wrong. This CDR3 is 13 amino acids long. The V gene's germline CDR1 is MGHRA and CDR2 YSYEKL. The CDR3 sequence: CASSSLEVHEQYF. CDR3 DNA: TGCGCCAGCAGCTCCCTTGAGGTCCACGAGCAGTACTTC.

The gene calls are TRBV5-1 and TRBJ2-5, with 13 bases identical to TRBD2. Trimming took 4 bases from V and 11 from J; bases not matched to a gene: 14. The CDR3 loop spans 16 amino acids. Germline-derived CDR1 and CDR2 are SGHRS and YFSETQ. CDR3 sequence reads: CASSIGLAGDLGEQYF. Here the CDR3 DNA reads TGCGCCAGCAGCATAGGACTAGCGGGGGACTTAGGGGAGCAGTACTTC.

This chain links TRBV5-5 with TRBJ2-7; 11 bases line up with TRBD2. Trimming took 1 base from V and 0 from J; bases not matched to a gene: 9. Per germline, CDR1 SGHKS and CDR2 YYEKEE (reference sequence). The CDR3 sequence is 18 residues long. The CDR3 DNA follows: TGTGCCAGCAGCTTGCTCCCCTCAACTAGCGGGAGCTCCTACGAGCAGTACTTC. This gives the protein CASSLLPSTSGSSYEQYF.

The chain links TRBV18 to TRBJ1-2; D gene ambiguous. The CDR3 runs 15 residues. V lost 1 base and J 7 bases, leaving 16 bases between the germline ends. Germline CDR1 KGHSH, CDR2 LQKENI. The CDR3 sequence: CASSPHYGRAGGYTF. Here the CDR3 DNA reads TGTGCCAGCTCACCACACTACGGTCGGGCCGGTGGCTACACCTTC. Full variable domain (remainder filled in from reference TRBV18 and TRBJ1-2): NAGVMQNPRHLVRRRGQEARLRCSPMKGHSHVYWYRQLPEEGLKFMVYLQKENIIDESGMPKERFSAEFPKEGPSILRIQQVVRGDSAAYFCASSPHYGRAGGYTFGSGTRLTVV.

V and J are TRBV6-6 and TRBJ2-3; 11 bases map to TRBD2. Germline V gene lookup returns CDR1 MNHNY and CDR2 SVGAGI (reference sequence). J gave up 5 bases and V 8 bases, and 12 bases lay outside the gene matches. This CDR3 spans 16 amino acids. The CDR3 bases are TGTGCCAGCGGCCTATTTACTAGCGGGGGAGGAGATACGCAGTATTTT. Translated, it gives CASGLFTSGGGDTQYF.

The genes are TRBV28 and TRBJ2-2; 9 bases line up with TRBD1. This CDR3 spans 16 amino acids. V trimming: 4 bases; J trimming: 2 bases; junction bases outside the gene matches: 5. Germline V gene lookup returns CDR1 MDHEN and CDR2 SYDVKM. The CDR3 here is CASSSPGQGNTGELFF. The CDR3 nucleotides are TGTGCCAGCAGTTCACCGGGACAGGGAAACACCGGGGAGCTGTTTTTT.

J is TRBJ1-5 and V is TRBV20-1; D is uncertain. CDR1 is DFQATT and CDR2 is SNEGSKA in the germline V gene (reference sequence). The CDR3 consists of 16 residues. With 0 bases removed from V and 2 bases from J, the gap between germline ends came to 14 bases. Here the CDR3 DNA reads TGCAGTGCTAGAGATGAGACGGTTCTGGGCAATCAGCCCCAGCATTTT. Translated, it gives CSARDETVLGNQPQHF.